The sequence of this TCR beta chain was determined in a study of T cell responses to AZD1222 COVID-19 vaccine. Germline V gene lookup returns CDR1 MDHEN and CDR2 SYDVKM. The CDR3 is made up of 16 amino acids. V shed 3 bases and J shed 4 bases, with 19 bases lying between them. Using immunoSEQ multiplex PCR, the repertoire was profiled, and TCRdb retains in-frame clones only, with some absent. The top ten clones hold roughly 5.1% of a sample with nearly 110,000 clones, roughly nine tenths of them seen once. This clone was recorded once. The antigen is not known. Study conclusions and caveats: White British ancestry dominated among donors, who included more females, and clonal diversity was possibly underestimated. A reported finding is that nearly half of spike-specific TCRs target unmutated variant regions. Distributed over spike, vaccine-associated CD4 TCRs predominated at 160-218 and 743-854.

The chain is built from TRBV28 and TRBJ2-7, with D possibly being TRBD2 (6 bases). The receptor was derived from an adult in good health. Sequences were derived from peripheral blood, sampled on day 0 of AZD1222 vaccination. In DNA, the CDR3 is TGTGCCAGCAGTTTTGGTGGCGGGATCCTGAGGTACGAGCAGTACTTC. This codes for CASSFGGGILRYEQYF.